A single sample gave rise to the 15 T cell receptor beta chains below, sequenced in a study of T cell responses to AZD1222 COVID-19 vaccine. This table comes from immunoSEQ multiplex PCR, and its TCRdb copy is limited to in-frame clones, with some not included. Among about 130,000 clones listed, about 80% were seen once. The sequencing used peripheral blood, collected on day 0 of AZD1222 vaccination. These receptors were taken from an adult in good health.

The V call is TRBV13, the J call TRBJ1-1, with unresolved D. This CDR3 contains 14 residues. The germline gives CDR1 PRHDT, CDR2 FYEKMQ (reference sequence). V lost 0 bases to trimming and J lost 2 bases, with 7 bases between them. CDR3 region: CASSLGAGNTEAFF. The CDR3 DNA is TGTGCCAGCAGCTTAGGCGCAGGTAACACTGAAGCTTTCTTT.

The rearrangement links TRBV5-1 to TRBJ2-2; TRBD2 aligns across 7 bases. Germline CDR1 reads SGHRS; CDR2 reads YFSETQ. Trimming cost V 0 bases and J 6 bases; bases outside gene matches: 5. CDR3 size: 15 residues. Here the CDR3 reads CASSLGGGSAGELFF. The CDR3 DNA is TGCGCCAGCAGCTTGGGCGGGGGTAGCGCCGGGGAGCTGTTTTTT.

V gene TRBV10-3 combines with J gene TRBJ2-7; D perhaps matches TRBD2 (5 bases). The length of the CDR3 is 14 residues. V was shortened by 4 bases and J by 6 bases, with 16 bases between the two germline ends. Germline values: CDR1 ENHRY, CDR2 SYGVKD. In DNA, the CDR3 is TGTGCCATCAGTGTAAAAGGACGGGATGCCGAGCAGTACTTC. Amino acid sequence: CAISVKGRDAEQYF.

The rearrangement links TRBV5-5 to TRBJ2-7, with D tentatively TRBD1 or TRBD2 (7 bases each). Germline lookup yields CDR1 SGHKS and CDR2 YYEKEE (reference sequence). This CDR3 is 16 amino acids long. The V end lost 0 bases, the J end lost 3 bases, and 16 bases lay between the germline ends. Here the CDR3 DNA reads TGTGCCAGCAGCTTGGAATTCGCCAGGGGGGGCTACGAGCAGTACTTC. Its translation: CASSLEFARGGYEQYF. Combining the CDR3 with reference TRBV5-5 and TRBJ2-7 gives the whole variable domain DAGVTQSPTHLIKTRGQQVTLRCSPISGHKSVSWYQQVLGQGPQFIFQYYEKEERGRGNFPDRFSARQFPNYSSELNVNALLLGDSALYLCASSLEFARGGYEQYFGPGTRLTVT.

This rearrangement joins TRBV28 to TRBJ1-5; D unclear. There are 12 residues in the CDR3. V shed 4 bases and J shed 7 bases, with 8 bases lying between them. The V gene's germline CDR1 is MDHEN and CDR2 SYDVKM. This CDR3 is CASSSMAQPQHF. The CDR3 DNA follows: TGTGCCAGCAGTTCTATGGCCCAGCCCCAGCATTTT.

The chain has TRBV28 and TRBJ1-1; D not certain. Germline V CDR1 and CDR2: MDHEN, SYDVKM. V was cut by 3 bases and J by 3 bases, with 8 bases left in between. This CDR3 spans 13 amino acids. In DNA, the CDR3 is TGTGCCAGCAGTTTGCCGTATTACACTGAAGCTTTCTTT. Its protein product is CASSLPYYTEAFF.

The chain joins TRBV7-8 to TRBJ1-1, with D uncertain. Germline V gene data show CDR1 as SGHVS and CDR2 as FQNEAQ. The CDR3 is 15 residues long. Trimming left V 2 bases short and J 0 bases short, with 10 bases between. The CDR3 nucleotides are TGTGCCAGCAGCTTAAAGAGGCAGCTGAACACTGAAGCTTTCTTT. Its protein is CASSLKRQLNTEAFF.

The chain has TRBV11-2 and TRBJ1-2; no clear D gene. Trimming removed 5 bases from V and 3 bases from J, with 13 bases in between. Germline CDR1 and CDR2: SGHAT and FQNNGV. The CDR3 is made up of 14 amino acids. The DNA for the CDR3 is TGTGCCAGCAGCCGTACAGATGGTGACTATGGCTACACCTTC. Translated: CASSRTDGDYGYTF.

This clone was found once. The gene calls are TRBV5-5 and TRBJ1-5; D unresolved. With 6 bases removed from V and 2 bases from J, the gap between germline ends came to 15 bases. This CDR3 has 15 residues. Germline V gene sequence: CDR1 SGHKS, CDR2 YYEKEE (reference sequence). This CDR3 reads CASTLGTVGNQPQHF. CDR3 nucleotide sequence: TGTGCCAGCACCTTAGGAACAGTAGGCAATCAGCCCCAGCATTTT. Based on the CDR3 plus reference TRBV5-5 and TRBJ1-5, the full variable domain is DAGVTQSPTHLIKTRGQQVTLRCSPISGHKSVSWYQQVLGQGPQFIFQYYEKEERGRGNFPDRFSARQFPNYSSELNVNALLLGDSALYLCASTLGTVGNQPQHFGDGTRLSIL.

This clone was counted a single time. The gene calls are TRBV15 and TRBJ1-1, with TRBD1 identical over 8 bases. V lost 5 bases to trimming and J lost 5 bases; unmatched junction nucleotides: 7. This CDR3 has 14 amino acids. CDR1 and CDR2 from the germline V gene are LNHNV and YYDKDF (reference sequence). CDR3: CATSARGQGTEAFF. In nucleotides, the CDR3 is TGTGCCACCAGCGCCAGGGGGCAAGGGACTGAAGCTTTCTTT.

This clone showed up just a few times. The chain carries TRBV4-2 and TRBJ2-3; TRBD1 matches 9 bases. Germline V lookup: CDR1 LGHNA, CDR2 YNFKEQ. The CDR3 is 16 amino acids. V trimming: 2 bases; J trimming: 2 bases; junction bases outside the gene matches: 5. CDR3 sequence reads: CASSQLGTGITDTQYF. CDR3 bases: TGTGCCAGCAGCCAATTAGGGACAGGGATCACAGATACGCAGTATTTT.

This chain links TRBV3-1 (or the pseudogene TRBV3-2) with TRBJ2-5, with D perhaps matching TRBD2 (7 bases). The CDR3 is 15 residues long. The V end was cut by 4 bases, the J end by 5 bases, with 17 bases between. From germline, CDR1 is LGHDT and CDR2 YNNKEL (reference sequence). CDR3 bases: TGTGCCAGCAGCCGGGGCGGGGGCCCCTTGGAGACCCAGTACTTC. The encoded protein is CASSRGGGPLETQYF.

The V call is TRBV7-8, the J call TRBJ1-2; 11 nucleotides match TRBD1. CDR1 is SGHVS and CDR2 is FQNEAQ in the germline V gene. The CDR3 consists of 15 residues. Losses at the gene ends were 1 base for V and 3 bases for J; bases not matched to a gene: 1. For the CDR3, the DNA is TGTGCCAGCAGCTTAGAGGGACAGGGGGACTATGGCTACACCTTC. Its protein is CASSLEGQGDYGYTF. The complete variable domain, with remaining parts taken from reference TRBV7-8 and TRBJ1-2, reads GAGVSQSPRYKVAKRGQDVALRCDPISGHVSLFWYQQALGQGPEFLTYFQNEAQLDKSGLPSDRFFAERPEGSVSTLKIQRTQQEDSAVYLCASSLEGQGDYGYTFGSGTRLTVV.

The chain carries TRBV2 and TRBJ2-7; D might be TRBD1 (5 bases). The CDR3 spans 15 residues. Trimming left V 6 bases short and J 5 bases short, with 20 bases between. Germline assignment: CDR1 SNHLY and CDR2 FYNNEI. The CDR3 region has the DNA TGTGCCAGCAGGACCTCAGACAGAGTCGTGGACGAGCAGTACTTC. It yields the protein CASRTSDRVVDEQYF.

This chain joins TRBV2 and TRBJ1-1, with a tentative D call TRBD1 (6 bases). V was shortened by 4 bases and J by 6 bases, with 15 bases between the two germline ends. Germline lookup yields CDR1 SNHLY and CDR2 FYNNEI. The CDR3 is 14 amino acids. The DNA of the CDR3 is TGTGCCAGCAGTGGACAGGAGGGCCCCTCTGAAGCTTTCTTT. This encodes CASSGQEGPSEAFF.